Each of the 18 T cell receptor beta chains below was sequenced from the same sample in a study of PD-1 blockade in classical Hodgkin lymphoma. This sample's time point: cycle 4 day 1 (C4D1), after about 6 weeks of nivolumab. With no exception, relapse followed autologous stem cell transplantation in all patients, and brentuximab vedotin exposure varied. Method: immunoSEQ multiplex PCR; TCRdb's copy keeps in-frame clones and lacks some. Seen here are about 96,000 clones, approximately 94% observed once, and the top ten hold roughly 2.1%. The sequencing used peripheral blood mononuclear cells (PBMCs), collected before the fourth cycle of nivolumab. The origin of the receptors is a human donor with classical Hodgkin lymphoma.

This rearrangement joins TRBV28 to TRBJ2-7; D is perhaps TRBD1 or TRBD2 (6 bases each). V lost 5 bases, J lost 6 bases, and 20 bases lay in between. CDR3 length: 15 amino acids. The germline CDR1 and CDR2 sequences are MDHEN and SYDVKM. CDR3 sequence (DNA): TGTGCCAGCAGTACCCTGACAGGCGGGGCTGTCGAGCAGTACTTC. Amino acids: CASSTLTGGAVEQYF.

V is TRBV9 and J is TRBJ2-2, with 9 bases identical to TRBD1. The J segment lost 7 bases and the V segment lost 5 bases, leaving 6 bases of the junction unmatched. Germline-derived CDR1 and CDR2 are SGDLS and YYNGEE. This CDR3 is 14 amino acids long. The CDR3 spells CASSRQGDGGELFF. For the CDR3, the DNA is TGTGCCAGCAGTCGACAGGGGGACGGCGGGGAGCTGTTTTTT.

In its sample, this clone was seen once. The chain has TRBV30 and TRBJ2-1, with 7 bases identical to TRBD2. J lost 7 bases, V lost 4 bases, and 10 bases had no gene match. This CDR3 has 14 residues. CDR1 GTSNPN and CDR2 SVGIG come from the germline V gene (reference sequence). The CDR3 protein is CAWMRGNGGNEQFF. The CDR3 DNA sequence: TGTGCCTGGATGCGGGGGAACGGGGGGAATGAGCAGTTCTTC. The full variable domain, in which reference TRBV30 and TRBJ2-1 provide the parts outside the CDR3, is SQTIHQWPATLVQPVGSPLSLECTVEGTSNPNLYWYRQAAGRGLQLLFYSVGIGQISSEVPQNLSASRPQDRQFILSSKKLLLSDSGFYLCAWMRGNGGNEQFFGPGTRLTVL.

The gene calls are TRBV15 and TRBJ1-1; possibly TRBD1 for D (6 bases). V gave up 0 bases and J gave up 6 bases, with 14 bases separating them. The CDR3 is 15 residues long. Germline V gene data show CDR1 as LNHNV and CDR2 as YYDKDF (reference sequence). In DNA, the CDR3 is TGTGCCACCAGCAGAGATCGAAGGGAGGGGGCTGAAGCTTTCTTT. Amino acids: CATSRDRREGAEAFF.

A single count supports this clone. This rearrangement joins TRBV6-4 to TRBJ2-1; tentative D call: TRBD2 (7 bases). V lost 6 bases to trimming and J lost 4 bases, with 10 bases between them. The germline gives CDR1 MRHNA, CDR2 SNTAGT. There are 13 residues in the CDR3. In DNA form, the CDR3 reads TGTGCCAGCAGGGGGGGGGCGTACAATGAGCAGTTCTTC. Encoded protein: CASRGGAYNEQFF.

The J gene is TRBJ1-4, the V gene TRBV6-5; tentatively, D is TRBD1 (6 bases). The CDR3 sequence is 14 residues long. Germline assignment: CDR1 MNHEY and CDR2 SVGAGI. Trimming took 6 bases from V and 8 from J, leaving 16 bases between them. CDR3 nucleotide sequence: TGTGCCAGCAGCCCGGGGGGGCTGGGCGAAAAACTGTTTTTT. It translates to CASSPGGLGEKLFF.

This clone has only one observation. The chain couples TRBV14 to TRBJ2-3; possibly TRBD1 or TRBD2 for D (6 bases each). Trimming removed 0 bases at V and 2 bases at J, with 9 bases between. Germline CDR1 is SGHDN and CDR2 is FVKESK. CDR3 length: 15 amino acids. CDR3 in amino acids: CASSQDWGATDTQYF. In nucleotides, the CDR3 is TGTGCCAGCAGCCAAGATTGGGGGGCCACAGATACGCAGTATTTT.

This chain uses TRBV7-9 with TRBJ2-7; 8 bases line up with TRBD2. The CDR3 runs to 15 residues. Germline CDR1 reads SEHNR; CDR2 reads FQNEAQ (reference sequence). The trim removed 0 bases at V and 2 bases at J, leaving 3 bases unmatched. Here the CDR3 reads CASSLAGLDPYEQYF. DNA for the CDR3: TGTGCCAGCAGCTTAGCGGGACTAGATCCCTACGAGCAGTACTTC.

This clone was seen a single time. CDR3: CASSFELAGTGELFF. As DNA, the CDR3 is TGTGCCAGCAGTTTTGAGTTAGCAGGGACCGGGGAGCTGTTTTTT. J is TRBJ2-2 and V is TRBV28; a weak D match, TRBD1 (5 bases). The V gene's germline CDR1 is MDHEN and CDR2 SYDVKM. V lost 3 bases to trimming and J lost 5 bases, with 13 bases between them. The CDR3 has 15 residues.

The rearrangement joins TRBV7-8 to TRBJ2-7; maybe TRBD2 (6 bases). V was trimmed by 8 bases and J by 0 bases, leaving 14 bases between them. This CDR3 spans 14 amino acids. The germline gives CDR1 SGHVS, CDR2 FQNEAQ. In DNA form, the CDR3 reads TGTGCCAGCCTCCGGCGGGATACCTCCTACGAGCAGTACTTC. Its translation is CASLRRDTSYEQYF.

This clone was seen a handful of times. The chain recombines TRBV5-8 with TRBJ1-2; 7 nucleotides align to TRBD1. The CDR3 has 16 amino acids. Looked up from germline, CDR1 is SGHTS and CDR2 is YDEGEE. V trimming: 6 bases; J trimming: 10 bases; junction bases outside the gene matches: 21. DNA of the CDR3: TGTGCCAGCATCCTCCCCCTCGACAGGGCGTACCGAACCTACACCTTC. Amino acid sequence: CASILPLDRAYRTYTF.

J is TRBJ1-5 and V is TRBV27, with 8 bases aligning to TRBD1. The V and J ends lost 6 bases and 1 base, in that order; junction bases with no gene match: 5. This CDR3 has 15 amino acids. Germline assignment: CDR1 MNHEY and CDR2 SMNVEV (reference sequence). The CDR3 coding sequence is TGTGCCAGCAGCGGACAGGGACAGAGCAATCAGCCCCAGCATTTT. Translation gives CASSGQGQSNQPQHF.

The J gene is TRBJ2-7, the V gene TRBV5-8, with 7 bases aligning to TRBD1. The germline gives CDR1 SGHTS, CDR2 YDEGEE. The CDR3 is 16 amino acids. Germline trimming cut 3 bases from V and 4 bases from J; bases unmatched to any gene: 13. Here the CDR3 reads CASSSALGTVAYEQYF. The CDR3 bases are TGTGCCAGCAGCTCCGCTTTGGGGACAGTCGCATACGAGCAGTACTTC.

The chain employs TRBV5-4 and TRBJ1-4, with 8 positions matching TRBD1. With V trimmed by 4 bases and J by 6 bases, 8 bases remained unmatched. Germline CDR1 is SGHNT and CDR2 is YYREEE (reference sequence). CDR3 size: 15 residues. The DNA for the CDR3 is TGTGCCAGCAGCCTCCAGGGGGCACTGGATGAAAAACTGTTTTTT. Translating it yields CASSLQGALDEKLFF.

V usage is TRBV4-1 and J usage is TRBJ2-5; 7 positions agree with TRBD1. This CDR3 region has 17 residues. Losses at the gene ends were 3 bases for V and 2 bases for J; bases not matched to a gene: 12. Germline V gene data show CDR1 as MGHRA and CDR2 as YSYEKL. The CDR3 sequence: CASSHTRGRDVQETQYF. CDR3 in DNA: TGCGCCAGCAGCCATACGAGGGGGCGCGACGTGCAAGAGACCCAGTACTTC.

The V gene is TRBV19, the J gene TRBJ1-5; D is unclear. In germline, CDR1 is LNHDA, CDR2 SQIVND (reference sequence). The CDR3 length is 12 residues. Trimming removed 2 bases at V and 6 bases at J, with 5 bases between. In nucleotides, the CDR3 is TGTGCCAGTAGTATACTAGGTCAGCCCCAGCATTTT. Translation gives CASSILGQPQHF.

This clone was counted only a few times. J is TRBJ1-4 and V is TRBV6-5; possibly TRBD1 for D (6 bases). The germline CDR1 and CDR2 sequences are MNHEY and SVGAGI. V lost 8 bases, J lost 7 bases, and 17 bases lay in between. The CDR3 is made up of 14 amino acids. CDR3 region: CASGKQGGSEKLFF. CDR3 nucleotide sequence: TGTGCCAGCGGAAAACAGGGAGGGAGTGAAAAACTGTTTTTT.

The chain recombines TRBV5-1 with TRBJ2-7; 9 nucleotides align to TRBD1. CDR1 and CDR2 from the germline V gene are SGHRS and YFSETQ. The V and J ends lost 2 bases and 3 bases, in that order; junction bases with no gene match: 3. The CDR3 has 14 amino acids. The CDR3 coding sequence is TGCGCCAGCAGCTTCCGGGACAGGGACTACGAGCAGTACTTC. Translation: CASSFRDRDYEQYF.